The clone carrying this T cell receptor beta chain appeared many times. Its antigen is undetermined. This entry belongs to a study of identical twins. Notes on the study in general: Alpha sequences that were out-of-frame and twin-shared showed an excess of low generation probability. Partial confounding of zero-insertion analyses by invariant MAIT and iNKT cells was possible.

TCRdb ran MiXCR on the 5' RACE reads and lists one entry per CDR3 protein. The profile shows roughly 290,000 distinct CDR3 sequences, just under 9.5% of them singletons. Germline assignment: CDR1 LGHNA and CDR2 YSLEER. CDR3 length: 16 amino acids. The ends lost 3 bases at V and 3 bases at J; junction bases unmatched: 7. These same records also appear under a second study, on yellow fever vaccine responses in identical twins. That source adds: Twins' T cell vaccine responses reportedly looked partly convergent, partly personalized.

This clonotype was sampled from a woman aged 18 to 35 in good health. The V call is TRBV4-3, the J call TRBJ2-7, with TRBD2 identical over 11 bases. Sequencing was carried out using CD8+ T cells sorted from blood. The CDR3 loop reads CASSQSGTSGIYEQYF. Written as DNA, the CDR3 is TGCGCCAGCAGCCAGAGCGGGACTAGCGGTATCTACGAGCAGTACTTC.